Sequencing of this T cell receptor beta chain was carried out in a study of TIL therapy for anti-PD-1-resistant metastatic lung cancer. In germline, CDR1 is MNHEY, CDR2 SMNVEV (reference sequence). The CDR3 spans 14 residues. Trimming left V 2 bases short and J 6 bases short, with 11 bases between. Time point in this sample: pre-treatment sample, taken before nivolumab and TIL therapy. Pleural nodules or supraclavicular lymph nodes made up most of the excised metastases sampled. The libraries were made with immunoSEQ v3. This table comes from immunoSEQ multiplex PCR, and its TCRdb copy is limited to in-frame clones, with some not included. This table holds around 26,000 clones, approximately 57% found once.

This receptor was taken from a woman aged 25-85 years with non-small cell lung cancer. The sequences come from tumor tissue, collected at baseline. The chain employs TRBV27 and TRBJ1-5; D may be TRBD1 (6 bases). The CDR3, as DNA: TGTGCCAGCAGTTTACTAGGGGGAAGTCAGCCCCAGCATTTT. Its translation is CASSLLGGSQPQHF.